This TCR beta chain stems from a study of regulatory T cells in long-lasting Graves disease. Study-wide background: Patients with new Graves' disease had used antithyroid drugs below 3 months. Study results and caveats: When disease was persistent, TRBV28, TRBJ1-2 and TRBJ2-5 were the favored segments.

Indicated time point: newly diagnosed GD, antithyroid drugs for less than 3 months. The TCR library was made from RNA extracted from PBMCs. With iRepertoire HTBI primers and Arm-PCR of CDR3 regions, TCR beta libraries were built. As processed by the authors: Sequenced samples collectively carried about 62 TRBV and 14 TRBJ segments. TCRdb recomputed calls from the multiplex PCR reads with MiXCR, one row per CDR3 protein. Clone size and V and J calls follow TCRdb, not the original study. This sample has 510,000 or so distinct CDR3 sequences, with about 12% found just once. In this sample, this clonotype turned up a few times. The antigen is not known. Per germline, CDR1 KGHDR and CDR2 SFDVKD. After removal of 4 bases from V and 2 bases from J, the junction contained 3 bases not matched to a gene. The length of the CDR3 is 15 residues. These same data were also listed under a study on T cells in Graves' hyperthyroidism and ophthalmopathy.

The chain employs TRBV24-1 and TRBJ1-5, with 8 nucleotides matching TRBD1. The receptor was isolated from a woman aged 30 to 39 with Graves disease. The sequenced sample was peripheral blood mononuclear cells (PBMCs), obtained at new diagnosis, from a patient treated with antithyroid drugs. The CDR3 here is CATSDQGQGNQPQHF. As DNA, the CDR3 is TGTGCCACCAGTGACCAGGGACAGGGCAATCAGCCCCAGCATTTT.